This T cell receptor (beta chain) was identified during a study of blood T cell repertoires in COVID-19. About the study: Collection of acute and convalescent COVID-19 samples took place in the United States, Italy and Spain.

Data came from immunoSEQ multiplex PCR; TCRdb stores just in-frame clones and leaves some out. The table has about 150,000 clones, approximately 84% seen once; the top ten hold around 3.7%. V lost 4 bases to trimming and J lost 9 bases, with 14 bases between them. This CDR3 has 13 residues. From germline, CDR1 is KGHDR and CDR2 SFDVKD. The V call is TRBV24-1, the J call TRBJ2-5; D ambiguous. The clonotype was recovered from a woman aged 45-59 years with acute COVID-19. The sequencing input was PBMCs or T cells enriched from blood (not recorded which). CDR3 residues: CATSDPGSRSQYF. The CDR3 coding sequence is TGTGCCACCAGTGACCCCGGCTCCAGGTCCCAGTACTTC.